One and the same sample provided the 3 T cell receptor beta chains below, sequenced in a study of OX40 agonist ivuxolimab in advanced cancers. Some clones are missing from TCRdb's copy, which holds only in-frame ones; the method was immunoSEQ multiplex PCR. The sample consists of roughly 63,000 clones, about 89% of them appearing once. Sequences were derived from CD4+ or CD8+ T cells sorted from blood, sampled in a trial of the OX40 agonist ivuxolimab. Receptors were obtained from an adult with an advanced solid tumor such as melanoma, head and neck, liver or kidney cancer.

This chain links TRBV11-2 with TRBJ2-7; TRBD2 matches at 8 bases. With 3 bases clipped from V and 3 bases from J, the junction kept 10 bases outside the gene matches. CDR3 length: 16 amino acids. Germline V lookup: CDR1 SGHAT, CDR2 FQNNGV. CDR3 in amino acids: CASSFALLAEGYEQYF. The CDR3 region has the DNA TGTGCCAGCAGCTTCGCCTTACTAGCGGAGGGCTACGAGCAGTACTTC.

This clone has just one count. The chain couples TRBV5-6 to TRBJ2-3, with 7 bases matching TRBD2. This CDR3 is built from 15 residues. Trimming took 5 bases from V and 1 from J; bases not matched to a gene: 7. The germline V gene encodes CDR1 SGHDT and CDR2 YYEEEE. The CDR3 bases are TGTGCCAGCAGATCGGGACTATGGGGCACAGATACGCAGTATTTT. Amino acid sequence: CASRSGLWGTDTQYF.

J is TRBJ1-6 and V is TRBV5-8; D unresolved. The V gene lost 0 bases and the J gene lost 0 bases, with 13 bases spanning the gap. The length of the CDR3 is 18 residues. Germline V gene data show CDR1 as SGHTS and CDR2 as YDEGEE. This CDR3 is CASSLESGPSSYNSPLHF. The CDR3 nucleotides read TGTGCCAGCAGCTTGGAATCGGGCCCGAGCTCCTATAATTCACCCCTCCACTTT.